The clone carrying this T cell receptor (delta chain) was counted only a few times. Its specificity is unknown. Since a far larger clone is one base different, this is likely a read error. The sample holds other DNA sequences that translate to the same CDR3. TCRdb re-called clones from the multiplex PCR reads using CATT. The table has around 57,000 delta-chain clones, 1.5% to 2% seen once. Germline values: CDR1 GEAIGNYY, CDR2 EKD. The length of the CDR3 is 23 residues. J lost 1 base, V lost 0 bases, and 25 bases had no gene match. The data were obtained in a study of γδ T cells in repeated Plasmodium falciparum infection. Background on the study: Over roughly 580 days, donors received four mosquito-bite P. falciparum NF54 infections.

Whole-study findings and limits: Waves of new clonotype selection appeared after repeated controlled infections in Vdelta2-negative, largely Vdelta1+, gammadelta T cells. Compared with Australian children, Malian Vdelta2-negative repertoires seemed more clonal, less diverse, less shared.

Gammadelta T cells were flow-sorted from PBMC into Vgamma9/Vdelta2+ and Vdelta2-negative populations for bulk analysis. This chain links TRDV2 with TRDJ1; 10 bases match TRDD3. Here the J gene was assigned by germline matching of the DNA, as TCRdb has none. This clonotype was obtained from a pool of human donors (malaria-infected and uninfected, not separated). Sample: gamma-delta T cells from blood. The CDR3 DNA follows: TGTGCCTGTGACACCGTTGGTAGCGCGGTAAAAGGGGGATACGCAGCTGCCACCGATAAACTCATCTTT. Its protein product is CACDTVGSAVKGGYAAATDKLIF.